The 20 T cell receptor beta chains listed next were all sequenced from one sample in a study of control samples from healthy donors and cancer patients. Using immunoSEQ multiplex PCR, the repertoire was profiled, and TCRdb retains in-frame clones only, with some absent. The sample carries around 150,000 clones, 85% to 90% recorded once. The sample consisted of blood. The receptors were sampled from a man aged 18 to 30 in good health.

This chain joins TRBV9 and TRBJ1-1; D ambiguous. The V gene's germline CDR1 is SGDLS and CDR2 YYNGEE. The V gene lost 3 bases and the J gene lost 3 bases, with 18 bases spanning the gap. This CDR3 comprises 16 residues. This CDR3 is CASSADARPWDTEAFF. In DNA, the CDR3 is TGTGCCAGCAGCGCCGATGCTCGTCCCTGGGACACTGAAGCTTTCTTT.

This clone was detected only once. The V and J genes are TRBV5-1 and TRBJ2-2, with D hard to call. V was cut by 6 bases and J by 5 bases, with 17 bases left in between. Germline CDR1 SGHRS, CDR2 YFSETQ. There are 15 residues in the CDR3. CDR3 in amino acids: CASIMTAGTTGELFF. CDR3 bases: TGCGCCAGCATCATGACGGCAGGTACTACCGGGGAGCTGTTTTTT.

As DNA, the CDR3 is TGTGCCAGCAGGACGCTTTGGGGCGGGAACACTGAAGCTTTCTTT. It specifies CASRTLWGGNTEAFF. This sequence joins TRBV28 and TRBJ1-1; tentatively, D is TRBD1 (5 bases). The germline V and J ends were trimmed by 6 bases and 1 base, with 15 bases remaining between them. Germline values: CDR1 MDHEN, CDR2 SYDVKM. This CDR3 is 15 amino acids long.

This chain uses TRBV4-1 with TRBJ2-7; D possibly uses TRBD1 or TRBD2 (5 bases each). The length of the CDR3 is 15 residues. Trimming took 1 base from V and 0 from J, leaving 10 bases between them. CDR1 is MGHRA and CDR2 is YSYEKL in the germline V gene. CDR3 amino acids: CASSQVPGPSYEQYF. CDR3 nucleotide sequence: TGCGCCAGCAGCCAAGTTCCGGGGCCCTCCTACGAGCAGTACTTC.

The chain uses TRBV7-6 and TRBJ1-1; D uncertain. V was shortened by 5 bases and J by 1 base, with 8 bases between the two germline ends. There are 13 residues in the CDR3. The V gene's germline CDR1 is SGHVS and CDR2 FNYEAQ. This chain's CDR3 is CASSKDGNTEAFF. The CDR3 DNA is TGTGCCAGCAGCAAAGACGGGAACACTGAAGCTTTCTTT.

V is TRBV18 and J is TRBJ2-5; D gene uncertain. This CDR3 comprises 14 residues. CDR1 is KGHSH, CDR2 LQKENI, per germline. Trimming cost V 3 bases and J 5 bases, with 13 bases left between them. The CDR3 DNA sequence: TGTGCCAGCTCACCTGGCCGGCGGATGGAGACCCAGTACTTC. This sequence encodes CASSPGRRMETQYF.

CDR3 sequence: CASSSGQGSLKLFF. Written as DNA, the CDR3 is TGTGCCAGCAGCTCGGGACAGGGGAGTTTGAAACTGTTTTTT. This chain joins TRBV7-2 and TRBJ1-4, with TRBD1 matching over 10 bases. This CDR3 comprises 14 residues. Trimming took 4 bases from V and 11 from J; bases not matched to a gene: 7. Germline V gene sequence: CDR1 SGHTA, CDR2 FQGNSA.

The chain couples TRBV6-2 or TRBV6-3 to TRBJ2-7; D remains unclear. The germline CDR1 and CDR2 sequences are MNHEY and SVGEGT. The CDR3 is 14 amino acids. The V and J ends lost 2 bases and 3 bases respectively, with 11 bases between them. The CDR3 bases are TGTGCCAGCAGTTACGAGTCTCTTTACTACGAGCAGTACTTC. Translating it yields CASSYESLYYEQYF.

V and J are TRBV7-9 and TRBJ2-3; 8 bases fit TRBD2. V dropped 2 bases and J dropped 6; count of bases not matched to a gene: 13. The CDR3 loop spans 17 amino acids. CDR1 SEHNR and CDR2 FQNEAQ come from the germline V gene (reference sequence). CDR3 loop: CASSLRTSFRELDTQYF. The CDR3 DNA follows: TGTGCCAGCAGCTTAAGGACTAGCTTTCGGGAACTGGATACGCAGTATTTT.

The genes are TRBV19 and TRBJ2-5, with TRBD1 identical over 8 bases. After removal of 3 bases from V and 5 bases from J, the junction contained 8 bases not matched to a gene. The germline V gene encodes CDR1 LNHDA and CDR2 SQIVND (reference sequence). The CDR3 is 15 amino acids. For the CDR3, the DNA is TGTGCCAGTAGTATTGTGACAGGGGTGAGGGAGACCCAGTACTTC. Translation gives CASSIVTGVRETQYF.

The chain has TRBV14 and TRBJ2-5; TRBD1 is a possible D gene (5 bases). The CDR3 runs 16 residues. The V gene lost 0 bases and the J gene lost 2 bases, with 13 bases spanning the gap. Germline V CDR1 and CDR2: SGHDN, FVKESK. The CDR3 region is CASSQDFGQGQETQYF. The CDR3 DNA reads TGTGCCAGCAGCCAAGATTTCGGTCAGGGACAAGAGACCCAGTACTTC.

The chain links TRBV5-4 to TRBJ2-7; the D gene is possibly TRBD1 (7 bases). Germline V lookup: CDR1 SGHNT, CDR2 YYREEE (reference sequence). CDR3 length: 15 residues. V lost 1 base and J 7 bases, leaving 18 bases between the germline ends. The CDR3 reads CASSLSAGTAGEQYF. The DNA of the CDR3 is TGTGCCAGCAGCTTGTCGGCGGGGACAGCTGGGGAGCAGTACTTC. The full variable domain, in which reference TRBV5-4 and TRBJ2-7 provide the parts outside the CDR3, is ETGVTQSPTHLIKTRGQQVTLRCSSQSGHNTVSWYQQALGQGPQFIFQYYREEENGRGNFPPRFSGLQFPNYSSELNVNALELDDSALYLCASSLSAGTAGEQYFGPGTRLTVT.

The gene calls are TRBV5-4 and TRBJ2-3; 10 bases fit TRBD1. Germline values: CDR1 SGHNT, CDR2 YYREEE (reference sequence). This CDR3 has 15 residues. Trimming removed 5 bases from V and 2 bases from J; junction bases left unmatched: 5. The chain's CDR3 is CASRPGTGATDTQYF. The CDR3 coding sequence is TGTGCCAGCAGACCCGGGACAGGGGCCACAGATACGCAGTATTTT.

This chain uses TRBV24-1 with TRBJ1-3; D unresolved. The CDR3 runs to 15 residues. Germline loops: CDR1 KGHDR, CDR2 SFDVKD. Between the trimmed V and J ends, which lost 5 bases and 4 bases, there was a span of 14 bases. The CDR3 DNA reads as TGTGCCACCAGTGTTGGGCAGGTGGGAGGAAACACCATATATTTT. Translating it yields CATSVGQVGGNTIYF.

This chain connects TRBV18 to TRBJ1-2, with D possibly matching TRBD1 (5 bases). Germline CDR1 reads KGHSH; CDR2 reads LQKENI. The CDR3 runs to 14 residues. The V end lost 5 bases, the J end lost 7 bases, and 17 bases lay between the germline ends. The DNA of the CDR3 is TGTGCCAGCTCATCCGGGGGGACGGGGTCTGGCTACACCTTC. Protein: CASSSGGTGSGYTF.

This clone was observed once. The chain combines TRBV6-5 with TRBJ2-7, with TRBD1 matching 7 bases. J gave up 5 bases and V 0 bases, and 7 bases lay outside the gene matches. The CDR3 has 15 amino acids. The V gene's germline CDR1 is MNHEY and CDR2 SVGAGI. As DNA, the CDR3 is TGTGCCAGCAGTTACTCGTTTGACAGGGATAACGAGCAGTACTTC. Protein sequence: CASSYSFDRDNEQYF.

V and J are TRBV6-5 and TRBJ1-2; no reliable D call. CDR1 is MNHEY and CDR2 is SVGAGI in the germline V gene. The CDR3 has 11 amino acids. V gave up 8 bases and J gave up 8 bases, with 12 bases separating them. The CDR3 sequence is CASFASRGYTF. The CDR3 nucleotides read TGTGCCAGCTTCGCTTCTCGGGGCTACACCTTC.

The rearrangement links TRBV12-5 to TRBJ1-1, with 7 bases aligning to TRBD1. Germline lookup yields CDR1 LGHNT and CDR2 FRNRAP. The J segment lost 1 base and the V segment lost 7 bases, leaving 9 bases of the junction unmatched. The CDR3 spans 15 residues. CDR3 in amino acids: CASALTGRGNTEAFF. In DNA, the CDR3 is TGTGCTAGTGCCCTGACAGGGAGGGGGAACACTGAAGCTTTCTTT.

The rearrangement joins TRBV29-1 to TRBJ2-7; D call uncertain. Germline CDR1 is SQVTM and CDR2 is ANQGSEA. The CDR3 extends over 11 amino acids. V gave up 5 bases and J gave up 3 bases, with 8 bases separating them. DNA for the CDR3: TGCAGCGTTAAGGGCAGCTACGAGCAGTACTTC. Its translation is CSVKGSYEQYF.

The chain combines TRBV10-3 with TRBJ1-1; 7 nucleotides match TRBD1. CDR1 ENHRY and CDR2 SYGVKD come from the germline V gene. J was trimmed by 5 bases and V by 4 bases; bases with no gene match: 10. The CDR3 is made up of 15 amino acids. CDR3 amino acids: CAISGQGAGRTEAFF. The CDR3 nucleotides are TGTGCCATCAGTGGACAGGGAGCAGGGCGAACTGAAGCTTTCTTT.